This is a list of T cell receptor beta chains from one sample in a study of shared clonotypes between healthy human individuals. Profiling relied on immunoSEQ multiplex PCR, and the TCRdb table lists in-frame clones only, not all of them. The data hold 980,000 or so clones, with about 80% observed a single time. What was sequenced was memory CD4+ T cells sorted from blood. These receptors came from a man aged 18 to 29 in good health. CDR3s include the opening cysteine and the closing phenylalanine or tryptophan. A D gene is named only where the DNA matches it firmly. Where a row states a size, it is once, few, many or the class of an expanded clone; other rows omit it.

j_gene,d_gene,v_gene,abundance,CDR3nt,CDR3aa
TRBJ1-1,TRBD1,TRBV19,NA,TGTGCCAGTAGTCTGACAGGGCGGAACACTGAAGCTTTCTTT,CASSLTGRNTEAFF
TRBJ1-1,NA,TRBV13,NA,TGTGCCAGCAGCTTAGGGGGGAGTCGGGCTGAAGCTTTCTTT,CASSLGGSRAEAFF
TRBJ1-2,TRBD1,TRBV7-2,NA,TGTGCCAGCAGCTTCACGACAGGGTATGGCTACACCTTC,CASSFTTGYGYTF
TRBJ2-2,NA,TRBV9,NA,TGTGCCAGCAGCCCATCCCCAGGGCCTAACACCGGGGAGCTGTTTTTT,CASSPSPGPNTGELFF
TRBJ1-3,NA,TRBV7-2,once,TGTGCCAGCAGTGACAGGAGCTCTGGAAACACCATATATTTT,CASSDRSSGNTIYF
TRBJ1-1,NA,TRBV7-8,NA,TGTGCCAGCAGCTTAGTGGAGGAGACTGAAGCTTTCTTT,CASSLVEETEAFF
TRBJ2-2,TRBD2,TRBV7-2,NA,TGTGCCAGCAGCCTGCTAGCGGGTACCGCGAACACCGGGGAGCTGTTTTTT,CASSLLAGTANTGELFF
TRBJ1-4,NA,TRBV9,NA,TGTGCCAGCAGCGTAGACGAGGGCCATAGTGAAAAACTGTTTTTT,CASSVDEGHSEKLFF
TRBJ1-2,NA,TRBV30,NA,TGTGCCTGGAGACCGGGACACCTCTATGGCTACACCTTC,CAWRPGHLYGYTF
TRBJ1-1,TRBD1,TRBV5-1,few,TGCGCCAGCAGCTCCCTCGGCAGGGGGTTTGAAGCTTTCTTT,CASSSLGRGFEAFF
TRBJ2-1,TRBD2,TRBV7-7,few,TGTGCTAGCAGCTTAAGGGGACTAGCGGGAGACAATGAGCAGTTCTTC,CASSLRGLAGDNEQFF
TRBJ1-3,NA,TRBV13,NA,TGTGCCAGCAGCTTATCGGGAGTGTCTGGAAACACCATATATTTT,CASSLSGVSGNTIYF